This TCR beta chain emerged from a study of vaccination effects on CD4 cells after COVID-19. The wider study: ViraFEST expansion of antigen-specific CD4+ T cells with viral peptide pools preceded sequencing.

At the end of about 9 days of culture, CD4+ T cells were isolated. Half-medium exchanges with IL-2 medium took place on days 3 and 7. Regarding this clone: Its antigen is unidentified.

Profiling relied on immunoSEQ multiplex PCR, and the TCRdb table lists in-frame clones only, not all of them. Of 35,000 to 40,000 clones listed, 82% are singletons. Sequencing was performed on CD4+ T cells from PBMCs cultured without peptide, taken before COVID-19 vaccination. The TCR was taken from a human donor who received a COVID-19 vaccine.

The CDR3 sequence: CASWKYDNTDTQYF. The CDR3 DNA follows: TGTGCCAGCTGGAAGTACGATAACACAGATACGCAGTATTTT. The J gene is TRBJ2-3, the V gene TRBV18; D ambiguous. CDR3 length equals 14 residues. Trimming shortened V by 7 bases and J by 2 bases, and 13 bases separated the two germline ends. Germline lookup yields CDR1 KGHSH and CDR2 LQKENI.